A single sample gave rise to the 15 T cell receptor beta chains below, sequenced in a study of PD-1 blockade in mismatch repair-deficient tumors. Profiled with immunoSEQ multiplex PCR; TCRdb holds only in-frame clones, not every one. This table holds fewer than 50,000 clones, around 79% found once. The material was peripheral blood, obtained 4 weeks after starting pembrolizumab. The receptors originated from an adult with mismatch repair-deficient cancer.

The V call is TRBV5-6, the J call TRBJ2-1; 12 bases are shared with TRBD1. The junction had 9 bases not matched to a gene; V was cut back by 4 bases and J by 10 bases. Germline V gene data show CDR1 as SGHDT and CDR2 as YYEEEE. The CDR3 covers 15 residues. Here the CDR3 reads CASSHTGQGAGEQFF. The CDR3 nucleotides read TGTGCCAGCAGCCACACGGGACAGGGGGCAGGGGAGCAGTTCTTC.

The CDR3 nucleotides are TGTGCCAGCAGACCACCGGAGGATTTGGGTACCCAGTACTTC. Amino acids: CASRPPEDLGTQYF. The V and J genes are TRBV28 and TRBJ2-5, with a tentative D call TRBD2 (5 bases). The V and J ends lost 6 bases and 8 bases respectively, with 19 bases between them. Germline V gene lookup returns CDR1 MDHEN and CDR2 SYDVKM. The CDR3 covers 14 residues.

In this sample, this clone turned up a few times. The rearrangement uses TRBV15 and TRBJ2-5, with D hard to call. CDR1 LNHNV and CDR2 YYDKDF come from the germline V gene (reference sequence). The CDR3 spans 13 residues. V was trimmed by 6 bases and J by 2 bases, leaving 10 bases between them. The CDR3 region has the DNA TGTGCCACCAGAAAGGCAGTACAAGAGACCCAGTACTTC. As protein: CATRKAVQETQYF.

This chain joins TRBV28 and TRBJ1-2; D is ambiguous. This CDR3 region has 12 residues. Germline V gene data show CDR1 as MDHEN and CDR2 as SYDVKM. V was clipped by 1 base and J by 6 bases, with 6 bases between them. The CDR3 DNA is TGTGCCAGCAGTTTATTGCAGCATGGCTACACCTTC. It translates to CASSLLQHGYTF.

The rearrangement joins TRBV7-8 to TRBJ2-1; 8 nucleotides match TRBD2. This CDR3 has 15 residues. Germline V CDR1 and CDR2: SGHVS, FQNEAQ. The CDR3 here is CAVLRRGASYNEQFF. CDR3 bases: TGTGCGGTCCTCCGGCGGGGGGCGTCCTACAATGAGCAGTTCTTC.

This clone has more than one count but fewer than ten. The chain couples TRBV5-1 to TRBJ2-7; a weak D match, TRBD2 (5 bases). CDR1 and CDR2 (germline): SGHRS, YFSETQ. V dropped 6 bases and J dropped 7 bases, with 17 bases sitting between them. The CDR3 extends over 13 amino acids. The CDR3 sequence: CASNFGRPGEQYF. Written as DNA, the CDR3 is TGCGCCAGCAACTTTGGAAGGCCGGGGGAGCAGTACTTC.

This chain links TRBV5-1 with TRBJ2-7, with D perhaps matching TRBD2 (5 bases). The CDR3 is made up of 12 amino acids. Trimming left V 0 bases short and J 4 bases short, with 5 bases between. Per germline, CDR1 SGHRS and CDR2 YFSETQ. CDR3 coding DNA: TGCGCCAGCAGCTTGGGGGAGTACGAGCAGTACTTC. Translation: CASSLGEYEQYF.

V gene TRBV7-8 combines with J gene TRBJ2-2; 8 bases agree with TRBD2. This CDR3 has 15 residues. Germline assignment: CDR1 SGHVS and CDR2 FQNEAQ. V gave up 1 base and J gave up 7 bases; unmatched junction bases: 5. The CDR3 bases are TGTGCCAGCAGCTTAGTGGGACTAGGGGACGGGGAGCTGTTTTTT. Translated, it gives CASSLVGLGDGELFF.

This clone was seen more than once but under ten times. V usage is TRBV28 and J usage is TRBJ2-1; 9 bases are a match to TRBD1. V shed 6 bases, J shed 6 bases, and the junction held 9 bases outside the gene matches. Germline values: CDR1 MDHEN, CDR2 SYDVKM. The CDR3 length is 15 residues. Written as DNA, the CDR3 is TGTGCCAGCAGAAGCCGGGGACAGGGAAGCAATGAGCAGTTCTTC. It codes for CASRSRGQGSNEQFF. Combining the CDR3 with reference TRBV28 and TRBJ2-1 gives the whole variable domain DVKVTQSSRYLVKRTGEKVFLECVQDMDHENMFWYRQDPGLGLRLIYFSYDVKMKEKGDIPEGYSVSREKKERFSLILESASTNQTSMYLCASRSRGQGSNEQFFGPGTRLTVL.

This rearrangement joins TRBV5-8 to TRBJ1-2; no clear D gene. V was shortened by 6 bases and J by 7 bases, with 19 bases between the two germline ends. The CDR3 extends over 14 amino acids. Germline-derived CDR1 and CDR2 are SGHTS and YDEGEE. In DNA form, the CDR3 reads TGTGCCAGCACCACAGACGTTTGGACCGGTGGCTACACCTTC. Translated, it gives CASTTDVWTGGYTF.

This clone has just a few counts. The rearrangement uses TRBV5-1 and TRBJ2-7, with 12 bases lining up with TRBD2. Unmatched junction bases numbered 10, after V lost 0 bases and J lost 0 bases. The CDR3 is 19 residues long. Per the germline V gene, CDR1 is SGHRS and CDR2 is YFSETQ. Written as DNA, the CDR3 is TGCGCCAGCAGCTTGGCCAGGCTAGCGGGAGGGCCAGGCTCCTACGAGCAGTACTTC. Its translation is CASSLARLAGGPGSYEQYF.

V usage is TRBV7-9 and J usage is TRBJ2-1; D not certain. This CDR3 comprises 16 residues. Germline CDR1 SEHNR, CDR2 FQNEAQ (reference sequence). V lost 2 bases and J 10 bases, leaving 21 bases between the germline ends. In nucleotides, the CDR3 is TGTGCCAGCAGCTTACACCCTGGGTCTCTGCTGAACGAGCAGTTCTTC. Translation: CASSLHPGSLLNEQFF. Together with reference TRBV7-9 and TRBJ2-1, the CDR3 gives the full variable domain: DTGVSQNPRHKITKRGQNVTFRCDPISEHNRLYWYRQTLGQGPEFLTYFQNEAQLEKSRLLSDRFSAERPKGSFSTLEIQRTEQGDSAMYLCASSLHPGSLLNEQFFGPGTRLTVL.

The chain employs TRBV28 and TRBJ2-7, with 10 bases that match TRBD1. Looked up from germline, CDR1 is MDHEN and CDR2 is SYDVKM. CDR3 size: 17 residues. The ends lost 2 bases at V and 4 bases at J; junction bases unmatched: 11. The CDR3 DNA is TGTGCCAGCAGTTTAGACAGGCTGGGACAGGGGACTTACGAGCAGTACTTC. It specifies CASSLDRLGQGTYEQYF.

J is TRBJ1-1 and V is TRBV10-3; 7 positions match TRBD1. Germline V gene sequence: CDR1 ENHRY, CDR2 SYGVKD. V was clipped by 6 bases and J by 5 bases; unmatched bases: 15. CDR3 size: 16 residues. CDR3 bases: TGTGCCATCAGGGAAGACCCTCGACAGGGAGGGACTGAAGCTTTCTTT. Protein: CAIREDPRQGGTEAFF.

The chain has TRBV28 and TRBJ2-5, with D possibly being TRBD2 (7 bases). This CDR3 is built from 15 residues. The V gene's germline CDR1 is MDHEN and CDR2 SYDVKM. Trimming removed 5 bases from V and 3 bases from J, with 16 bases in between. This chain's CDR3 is CASSPSRGREETQYF. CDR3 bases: TGTGCCAGCAGTCCTTCGCGGGGGCGCGAAGAGACCCAGTACTTC. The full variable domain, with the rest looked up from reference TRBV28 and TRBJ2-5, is DVKVTQSSRYLVKRTGEKVFLECVQDMDHENMFWYRQDPGLGLRLIYFSYDVKMKEKGDIPEGYSVSREKKERFSLILESASTNQTSMYLCASSPSRGREETQYFGPGTRLLVL.